This TCR beta chain was documented in a study of T cells in localized non-small cell lung cancer (dated by TCRdb to 2020 to 2022). For the study in its entirety: T cell repertoires of about 230 early-stage NSCLC patients were analyzed, with tumors being compared against uninvolved tumor-adjacent lungs. All 220 or so NSCLC patients in the cohort were treatment-naive and had localized lung tumors that were resected. The mean age of the NSCLC patients was 50 to 85 years, with fewer than 150 men and 110 or so women. General study outcomes and caveats: Higher T cell density in blood was associated with longer overall survival, whereas higher clonality in adjacent lung was associated with shorter survival. Since the design was exploratory, TCR variables were selected using unadjusted p-values with no false-discovery rate correction. Because multi-region sequencing of the tumors was not done, intratumor heterogeneity could not be ruled out. Uninvolved tumor-adjacent lung showed the highest T cell clonality, higher than tumor, which suggests more focused antigenic responses in the uninvolved tumor-adjacent lung. Of the top 100 tumor clones, a median of roughly 53 were detected in paired uninvolved adjacent lung; 28 were also among that lung's top 100.

For CDR1 and CDR2, the germline V gene lists SGHTS and YDEGEE. The cysteine opens and the phenylalanine closes a CDR3 of 14 amino acids. The entry retains the CDR3 DNA only, 42 bases that are in frame from base 1. Relative to germline, V is 4 bases shorter and J is 1 base shorter, with 8 bases between their ends. TCR beta CDR3 regions were sequenced from DNA using the immunoSEQ Assay. The study's processing was this. T cell density was computed as TCR beta template counts normalized to usable DNA estimated by amplifying housekeeping genes. Richness was estimated using the preseqR package, with extrapolation to 400,000 templates for PBMC samples and to 120,000 templates for tissue samples. Clonality was defined as one minus Pielou's evenness. Tissue-enriched TCRs were identified by differential abundance testing using productive amino-acid clonotypes, minimum total count 5 and alpha 0.1. Repertoire overlap between compartments was quantified with the Jaccard Index and Morisita Overlap Index. GLIPH clustered TCR beta CDR3s with public tetramer-defined viral CDR3s; viral motifs required at least three viral sequences plus V-gene enrichment. As stored in TCRdb, this immuneACCESS dataset retains in-frame rearrangements with V and J assigned. A fraction of the clones does not appear; measured against another copy, unresolved V genes explain less than half of the discrepancy, and the remainder lacks a known reason. From that table come the V and J calls and clone size; the DNA was used to work out D and trimming. This sample is represented by 90,000 to 95,000 clones; roughly 88% of them were singletons. The ten largest clones capture over 4% of the sample.

As regards this clone: Its antigen is not yet known. No clone much larger than this one lies a single base away; base qualities are absent.

At diagnosis, peripheral blood, uninvolved tumor-adjacent lung and tumor were collected and were preserved as a mix of fresh-frozen and FFPE material. Blood samples were analyzed as peripheral blood mononuclear cells for TCR repertoire profiling. The sequence was collected from a woman aged 35 to 75 with stage II squamous cell lung carcinoma. This sequence uses TRBV5-8 and TRBJ2-2, with the D gene uncertain. The source was PBMCs, collected before any cancer treatment. The CDR3 reads CASSLDLNTGELFF. Read as DNA, the sequence is TGTGCCAGCAGCCTGGATCTGAACACCGGGGAGCTGTTTTTT.